The rows below give T cell receptor beta chains drawn from one sample of a study of response to subunit inactivated influenza vaccine. MiXCR was run by TCRdb on the RT-PCR reads, yielding one entry per CDR3 protein. This table holds 610,000 or so distinct CDR3 sequences, 11% to 15% found once. The sample in question was PBMCs from blood, obtained 11 to 12 days after vaccination. These receptors all stem from a man aged 45-65 years who received an inactivated influenza vaccine. Both conserved end residues are trimmed from each CDR3. Fields, in order: V gene, J gene, CDR3 protein.

TRBV12-3/TRBV12-4,TRBJ2-3,ASSLSGSGADTQY
TRBV18,TRBJ2-1,ASSPNFQGAENEQF
TRBV29-1,TRBJ1-4,SVMTGGEKLF
TRBV4-2,TRBJ1-2,ASSQDGEGNYGYT
TRBV7-9,TRBJ2-2,ASTPTVATGELF
TRBV6-4,TRBJ2-1,ASSGSGREPFYEQF
TRBV5-1,TRBJ1-2,ASAFNTVFYGYT
TRBV7-3,TRBJ2-2,ASSLKSVPTQGELF
TRBV10-3,TRBJ2-1,AILMGTTNEQF
TRBV25-1,TRBJ2-1,ASSDNHNEQF
TRBV18,TRBJ2-7,ASSPGIGTASYEQY
TRBV11-2,TRBJ2-7,ASSLERQSYEQY
TRBV18,TRBJ2-3,ASSPNTPGGTDTQY
TRBV20-1,TRBJ2-3,SARSGTGRRSDTQY
TRBV7-3,TRBJ2-1,ASSPGATYNEQF
TRBV28,TRBJ2-1,ASSVLTSGSHNEQF
TRBV20-1,TRBJ2-3,SAPRAGESTDTQY
TRBV7-2,TRBJ1-5,ASSLIGPGQTNQPQH
TRBV10-3,TRBJ1-1,AISESGGSNTEAF
TRBV10-3,TRBJ2-5,AISESLQNQETQY
TRBV24-1,TRBJ2-2,ATSDPGQGSGTGELF
TRBV7-8,TRBJ2-1,ASSLRRPWASGFVNEQF
TRBV29-1,TRBJ1-5,SVEGAGGGNQPQH
TRBV5-1,TRBJ2-2,ASSLVVGAVAGELF
TRBV12-3/TRBV12-4,TRBJ1-5,ASRPNRISNQPQH
TRBV5-1,TRBJ2-5,ATTKSLAGQETQY
TRBV5-6,TRBJ1-2,ASSWYSGGGEDYGYT
TRBV12-3/TRBV12-4,TRBJ2-1,ASSFGKSGYNEQF
TRBV5-1,TRBJ2-5,ASSLGLAGGETQY
TRBV14,TRBJ2-3,ASSQDSEHTQY
TRBV10-3,TRBJ2-1,AISGGTGSNEQF
TRBV7-2,TRBJ2-1,ASMGGRETYNEQF
TRBV21-1,TRBJ1-5,ASSKVTEKSNQPQH
TRBV6-5,TRBJ1-2,ASSMGLGGYT
TRBV6-1,TRBJ1-2,ASSEAHDYGYT
TRBV20-1,TRBJ2-2,SARVPSGELF
TRBV28,TRBJ1-2,ASSPPGANYGYT
TRBV19,TRBJ2-6,ASSIRSSGANVLT
TRBV28,TRBJ1-1,ASSSGPVEAF
TRBV7-8,TRBJ2-1,ASSLVDSGSNEQF
TRBV14,TRBJ2-2,ASAALFTGELF
TRBV7-9,TRBJ2-7,ASSKGAGYEQY
TRBV7-2,TRBJ2-2,ASSLQGNTGELF
TRBV7-9,TRBJ2-7,ASSSQKAYEQY
TRBV4-1,TRBJ2-3,ASSQRLAGIANTDTQY
TRBV9,TRBJ1-6,ASSARTGGNSPLH
TRBV28,TRBJ1-5,ASRTVGWGSGNQPQH
TRBV28,TRBJ2-7,ASRGTGLEQY
TRBV12-3/TRBV12-4,TRBJ1-1,ASSPTGWVRGTEAF
TRBV11-2,TRBJ2-5,ASSLEAHYPKETQY
TRBV5-6,TRBJ2-2,ASSLFGELF
TRBV27,TRBJ1-2,ASSSRGRTIANYGYT
TRBV7-8,TRBJ2-2,ASSRSRGTNTGELF
TRBV23-1,TRBJ1-5,ASSQPGQGYQPQH
TRBV5-2,TRBJ2-7,AMGPGIPCEQY